This T cell receptor beta chain appears in the sequencing data of a study of T cells in Graves' hyperthyroidism and ophthalmopathy. Amplification of TCR beta CDR3 regions used RNA as the template. TCR CDR3 underwent first-round RT-PCR with the HTBI primer set. TCRdb re-called the multiplex PCR reads through MiXCR, storing one row per CDR3 protein. Of some 440,000 distinct CDR3 sequences listed, approximately 14% are singletons. The length of the CDR3 is 14 residues. Trimming pared 5 bases from V and 5 bases from J, leaving 13 bases between. Germline CDR1 MNHNS, CDR2 SASEGT. The study excluded patients with uncontrolled infection, other autoimmune disease, pregnancy or lactation. PBMCs were derived from roughly 9.6 ml fresh peripheral blood. Findings of the study overall: Ophthalmopathy cases were set apart from stable hyperthyroidism by a 13 V-J model.

As to this clonotype: As yet, its antigen is unknown.

The sample was blood. The rearrangement uses TRBV6-1 and TRBJ1-5; no reliable D call. This sequence originates from a woman aged 18-35 years with Graves' hyperthyroidism. DNA for the CDR3: TGTGCCAGCAGTACGGAGTTTCGGGATCAGCCCCAGCATTTT. Amino acid sequence: CASSTEFRDQPQHF.